The 3 T cell receptor beta chains presented below share a single source sample, sequenced in a study of cytomegalovirus exposure and HLA in healthy donors. The PCR was carried out with 60 Vbeta primers and 13 Jbeta primers. Using immunoSEQ multiplex PCR, the repertoire was profiled, and TCRdb retains in-frame clones only, with some absent. The sample records approximately 170,000 clones, roughly 80% being singletons. Sequenced material: PBMCs. All receptors derive from a man aged 50-60 years in good health and CMV-seropositive.

The sample holds one count of this clone. The chain carries TRBV9 and TRBJ1-4, with 9 bases aligning to TRBD1. The germline V gene encodes CDR1 SGDLS and CDR2 YYNGEE. The CDR3 consists of 15 residues. V shed 0 bases and J 5 bases; nucleotides not matched to a gene: 2. This CDR3 reads CASSVAGTGNEKLFF. As DNA, the CDR3 is TGTGCCAGCAGCGTAGCCGGGACAGGGAATGAAAAACTGTTTTTT.

This clone showed up just once. V gene TRBV5-1 combines with J gene TRBJ1-2; D unresolved. Trimming took off 2 bases at V and 0 bases at J, with 8 bases between the two ends. From germline, CDR1 is SGHRS and CDR2 YFSETQ. The CDR3 is made up of 14 amino acids. CDR3 DNA sequence: TGCGCCAGCAGCTTAGGAGGGACTAACTATGGCTACACCTTC. Translation gives CASSLGGTNYGYTF.

The CDR3 sequence: CASSLAGTGVAFF. The CDR3 nucleotides read TGTGCCAGCAGCTTAGCGGGGACAGGGGTGGCTTTCTTT. The chain couples TRBV7-8 to TRBJ1-1; 10 nucleotides line up with TRBD1. The length of the CDR3 is 13 residues. V trimming: 0 bases; J trimming: 11 bases; junction bases outside the gene matches: 3. CDR1 is SGHVS and CDR2 is FQNEAQ in the germline V gene. Looking up the rest from reference TRBV7-8 and TRBJ1-1 gives the full variable domain: GAGVSQSPRYKVAKRGQDVALRCDPISGHVSLFWYQQALGQGPEFLTYFQNEAQLDKSGLPSDRFFAERPEGSVSTLKIQRTQQEDSAVYLCASSLAGTGVAFFGQGTRLTVV.